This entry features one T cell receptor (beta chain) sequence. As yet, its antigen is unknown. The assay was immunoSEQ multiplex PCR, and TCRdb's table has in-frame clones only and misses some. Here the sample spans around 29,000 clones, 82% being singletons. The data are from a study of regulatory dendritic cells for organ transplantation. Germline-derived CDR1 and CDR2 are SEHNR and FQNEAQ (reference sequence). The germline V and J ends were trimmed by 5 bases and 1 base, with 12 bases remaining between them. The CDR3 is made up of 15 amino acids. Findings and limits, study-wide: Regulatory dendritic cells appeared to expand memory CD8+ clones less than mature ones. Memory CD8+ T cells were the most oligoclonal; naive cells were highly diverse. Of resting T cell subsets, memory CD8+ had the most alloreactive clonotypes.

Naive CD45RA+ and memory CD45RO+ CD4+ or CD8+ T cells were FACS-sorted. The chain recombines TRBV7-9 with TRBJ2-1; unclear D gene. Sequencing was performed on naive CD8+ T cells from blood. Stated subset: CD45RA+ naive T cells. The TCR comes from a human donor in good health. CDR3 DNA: TGTGCCAGCAGCGCCCCGGTAGCATCCTACAATGAGCAGTTCTTC. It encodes CASSAPVASYNEQFF. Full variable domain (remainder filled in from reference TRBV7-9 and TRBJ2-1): DTGVSQNPRHKITKRGQNVTFRCDPISEHNRLYWYRQTLGQGPEFLTYFQNEAQLEKSRLLSDRFSAERPKGSFSTLEIQRTEQGDSAMYLCASSAPVASYNEQFFGPGTRLTVL.